This TCR beta chain stems from a study of shared clonotypes between healthy human individuals. In regard to this clone: Its specificity is not known.

Germline lookup yields CDR1 MNHEY and CDR2 SVGAGI. Between the trimmed V and J ends, which lost 2 bases and 6 bases, there was a span of 11 bases. CDR3 length: 13 residues. Per the original methods: Quality scores were absent from the junction-only immunoSEQ sequences, so filtering differed. The assay was immunoSEQ multiplex PCR, and TCRdb's table has in-frame clones only and misses some. V, J and clone size derive from that table, while D and trimming were established from the DNA sequence. Of nearly 2 million clones listed, about 95% are singletons. Regarding the study as a whole: Limitation of the genetic and exposure-history diversity represented came from the few donors.

Positively selected for CCR7, the CD45RO-negative cells used as naive CD8 cells excluded terminally differentiated effector memory CD45RA+ cells. The sequence was collected from a man aged 18-30 years in good health. J is TRBJ2-7 and V is TRBV6-5; weak D call: TRBD1 (6 bases). The sequencing input was naive CD8+ T cells sorted from blood. In DNA form, the CDR3 reads TGTGCCAGCAGTTACAACGACAGGACCGAGCAGTACTTC. Its translation: CASSYNDRTEQYF.